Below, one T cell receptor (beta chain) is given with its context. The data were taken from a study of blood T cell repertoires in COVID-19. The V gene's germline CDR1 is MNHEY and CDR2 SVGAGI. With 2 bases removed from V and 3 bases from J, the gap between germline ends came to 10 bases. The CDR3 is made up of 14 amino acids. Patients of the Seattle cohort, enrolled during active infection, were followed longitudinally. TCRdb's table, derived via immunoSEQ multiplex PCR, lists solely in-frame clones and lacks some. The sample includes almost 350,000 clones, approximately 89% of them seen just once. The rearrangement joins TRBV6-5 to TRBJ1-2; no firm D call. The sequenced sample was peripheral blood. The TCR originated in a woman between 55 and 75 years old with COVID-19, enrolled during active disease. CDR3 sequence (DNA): TGTGCCAGCAGTTACGTGGGCAAGGACTATGGCTACACCTTC. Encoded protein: CASSYVGKDYGYTF.